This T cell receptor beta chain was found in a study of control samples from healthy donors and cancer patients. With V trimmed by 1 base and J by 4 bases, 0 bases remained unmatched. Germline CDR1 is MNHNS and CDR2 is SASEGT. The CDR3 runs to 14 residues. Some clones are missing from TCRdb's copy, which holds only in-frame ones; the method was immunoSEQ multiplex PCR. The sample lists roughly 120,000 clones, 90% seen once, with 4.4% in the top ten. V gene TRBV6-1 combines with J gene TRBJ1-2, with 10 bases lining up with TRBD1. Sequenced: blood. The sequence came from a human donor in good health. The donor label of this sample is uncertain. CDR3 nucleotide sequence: TGTGCCAGCAGTGAAGGGACAGGGGGCTATGGCTACACCTTC. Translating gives CASSEGTGGYGYTF.